This entry is about one TCR beta chain. The timepoints at which blood was sampled were baseline, cycle 4 day 1, and cycle 7 day 1. The protocol was immunoSEQ multiplex PCR, while the TCRdb copy is restricted to in-frame clones and leaves out a portion. Among tens of thousands of clones, 87% were seen once, and the ten largest hold about 14%. This sample stems from a study of OX40 agonist ivuxolimab in advanced cancers. With 10 bases removed from V and 0 bases from J, the gap between germline ends came to 11 bases. The CDR3 totals 13 residues. CDR1 ENHRY and CDR2 SYGVKD come from the germline V gene. This sequence joins TRBV10-3 and TRBJ2-3; tentatively, D is TRBD2 (6 bases). This receptor was obtained from an adult with an advanced solid tumor such as melanoma, head and neck, liver or kidney cancer. The source was CD4+ or CD8+ T cells sorted from blood, collected in a trial of the OX40 agonist ivuxolimab. For the CDR3, the DNA is TGTGCCACCGGCGGGGCTAGCACAGATACGCAGTATTTT. It codes for CATGGASTDTQYF.